This TCR beta chain derives from a study of T cell responses to AZD1222 COVID-19 vaccine. General study results and limits: Baseline seropositivity characterized only a handful of AZD1222 recipients. Targets within unmutated variant regions were reportedly found for nearly half of spike-specific TCRs. The donor cohort was predominantly white British with a female majority, and clonal diversity may have been underestimated. Spike-specific TCR depth and breadth grew after two AZD1222 doses.

A word on this clone: No antigen is known for it.

Profiled with immunoSEQ multiplex PCR; TCRdb holds only in-frame clones, not every one. In the table there are around 70,000 clones, about nine tenths of which are singletons. CDR1 and CDR2 (germline): LGHNA, YNFKEQ. After removal of 1 base from V and 2 bases from J, the junction contained 9 bases not matched to a gene. The CDR3 is 18 residues long. This TCR was sampled from an adult in good health. Source: peripheral blood, taken on day 0 of AZD1222 vaccination. The chain couples TRBV4-2 to TRBJ2-5, with 11 bases identical to TRBD2. CDR3 amino acids: CASSQAGTSGGGQETQYF. In nucleotides, the CDR3 is TGTGCCAGCAGCCAAGCCGGGACTAGCGGAGGGGGGCAAGAGACCCAGTACTTC.